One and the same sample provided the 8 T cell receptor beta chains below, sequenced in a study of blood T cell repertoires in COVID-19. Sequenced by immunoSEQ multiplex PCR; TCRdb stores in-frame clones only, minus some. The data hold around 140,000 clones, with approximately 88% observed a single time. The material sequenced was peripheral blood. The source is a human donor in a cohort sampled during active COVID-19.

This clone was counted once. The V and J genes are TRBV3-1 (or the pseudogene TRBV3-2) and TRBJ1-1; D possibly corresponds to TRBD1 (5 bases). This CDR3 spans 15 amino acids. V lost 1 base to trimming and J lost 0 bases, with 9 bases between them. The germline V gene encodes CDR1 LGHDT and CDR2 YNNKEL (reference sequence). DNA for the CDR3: TGTGCCAGCAGCCAAGTGGCGGACATGAACACTGAAGCTTTCTTT. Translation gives CASSQVADMNTEAFF.

CDR3 sequence: CASSVGNSGVSDTQYF. CDR3 DNA: TGTGCCAGCAGCGTAGGGAATAGCGGGGTATCAGATACGCAGTATTTT. This sequence joins TRBV9 and TRBJ2-3, with 8 bases lining up with TRBD2. The ends lost 0 bases at V and 4 bases at J; junction bases unmatched: 7. Germline CDR1 SGDLS, CDR2 YYNGEE. This CDR3 contains 16 residues.

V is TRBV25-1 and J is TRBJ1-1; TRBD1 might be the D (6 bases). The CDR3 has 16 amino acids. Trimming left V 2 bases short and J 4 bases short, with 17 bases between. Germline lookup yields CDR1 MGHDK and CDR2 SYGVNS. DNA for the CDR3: TGTGCCAGCAGTGAACCGGGGGGCGCGGCGGGCACTGAAGCTTTCTTT. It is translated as CASSEPGGAAGTEAFF.

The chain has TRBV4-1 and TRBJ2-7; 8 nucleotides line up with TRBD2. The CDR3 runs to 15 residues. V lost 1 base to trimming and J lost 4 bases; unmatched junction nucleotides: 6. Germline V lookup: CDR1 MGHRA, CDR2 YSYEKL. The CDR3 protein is CASSQGTTSGYEQYF. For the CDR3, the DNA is TGCGCCAGCAGCCAAGGAACAACTAGCGGTTACGAGCAGTACTTC.

DNA of the CDR3: TGCAGCGTTGAATCCCCGGGTATCACTGAAGCTTTCTTT. Its protein is CSVESPGITEAFF. The V and J genes are TRBV29-1 and TRBJ1-1; no reliable D call. CDR1 and CDR2 (germline): SQVTM, ANQGSEA. The V and J ends lost 2 bases and 4 bases respectively, with 11 bases between them. The CDR3 sequence is 13 residues long.

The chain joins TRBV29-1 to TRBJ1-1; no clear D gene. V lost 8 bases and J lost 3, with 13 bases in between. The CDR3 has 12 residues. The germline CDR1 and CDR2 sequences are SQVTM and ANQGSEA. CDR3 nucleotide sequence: TGCAGCTGGAGTCTCGGGGACACTGAAGCTTTCTTT. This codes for CSWSLGDTEAFF.

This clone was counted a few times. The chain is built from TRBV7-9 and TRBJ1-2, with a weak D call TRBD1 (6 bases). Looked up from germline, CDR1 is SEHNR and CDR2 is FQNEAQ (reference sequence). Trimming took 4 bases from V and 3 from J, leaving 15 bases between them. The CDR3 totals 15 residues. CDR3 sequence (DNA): TGTGCCAGCAGCTCGACAGGCCATGGAGACTATGGCTACACCTTC. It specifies CASSSTGHGDYGYTF.

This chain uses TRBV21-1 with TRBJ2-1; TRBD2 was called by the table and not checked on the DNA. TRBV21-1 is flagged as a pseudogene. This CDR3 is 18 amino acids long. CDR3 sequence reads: CASSILGLAGYRGNEQFF. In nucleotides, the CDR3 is TGTGCCAGCAGCATATTAGGACTAGCGGGGTATCGAGGGAATGAGCAGTTCTTC.